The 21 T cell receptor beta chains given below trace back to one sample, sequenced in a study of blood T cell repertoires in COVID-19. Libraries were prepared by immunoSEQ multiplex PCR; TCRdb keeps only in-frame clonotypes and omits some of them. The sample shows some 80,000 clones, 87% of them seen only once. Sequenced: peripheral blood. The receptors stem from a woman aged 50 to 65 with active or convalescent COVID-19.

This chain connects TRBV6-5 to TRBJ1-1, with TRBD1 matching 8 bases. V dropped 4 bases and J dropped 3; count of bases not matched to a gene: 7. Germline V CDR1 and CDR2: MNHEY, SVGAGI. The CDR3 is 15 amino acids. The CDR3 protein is CASSSPTGADTEAFF. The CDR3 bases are TGTGCCAGCAGTTCTCCGACAGGGGCGGACACTGAAGCTTTCTTT.

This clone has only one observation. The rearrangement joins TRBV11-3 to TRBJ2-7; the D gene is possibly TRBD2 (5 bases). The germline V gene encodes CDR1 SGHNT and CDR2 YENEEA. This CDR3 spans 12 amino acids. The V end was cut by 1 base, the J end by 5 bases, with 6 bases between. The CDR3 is CASSLGGNEQYF. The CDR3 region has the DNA TGTGCCAGCAGCTTAGGAGGGAACGAGCAGTACTTC.

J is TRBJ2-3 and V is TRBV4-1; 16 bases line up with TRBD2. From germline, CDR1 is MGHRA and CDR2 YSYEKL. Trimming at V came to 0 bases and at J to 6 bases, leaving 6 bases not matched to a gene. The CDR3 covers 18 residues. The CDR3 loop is CASSQEKPGLAGGDTQYF. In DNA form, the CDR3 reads TGCGCCAGCAGCCAAGAGAAGCCGGGACTAGCGGGGGGGGATACGCAGTATTTT.

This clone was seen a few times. CDR3 sequence: CASSYPSNGGALTDTQYF. The CDR3 coding sequence is TGTGCCAGCAGTTACCCGAGCAACGGGGGGGCTCTCACAGATACGCAGTATTTT. The gene calls are TRBV6-2 or TRBV6-3 and TRBJ2-3; 8 bases fit TRBD2. The CDR3 extends over 18 amino acids. Germline V CDR1 and CDR2: MNHEY, SVGEGT. Losses at the gene ends were 2 bases for V and 2 bases for J; bases not matched to a gene: 12.

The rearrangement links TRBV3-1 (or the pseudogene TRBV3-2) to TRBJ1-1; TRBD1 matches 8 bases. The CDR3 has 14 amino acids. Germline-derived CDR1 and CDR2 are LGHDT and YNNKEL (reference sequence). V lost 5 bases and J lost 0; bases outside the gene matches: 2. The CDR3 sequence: CASSATGVNTEAFF. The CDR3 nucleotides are TGTGCCAGCAGCGCGACAGGGGTGAACACTGAAGCTTTCTTT.

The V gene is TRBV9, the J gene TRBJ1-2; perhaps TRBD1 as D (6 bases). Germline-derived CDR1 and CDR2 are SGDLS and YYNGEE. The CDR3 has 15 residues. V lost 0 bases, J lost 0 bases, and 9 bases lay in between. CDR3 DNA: TGTGCCAGCAGCGTAGAGTCAGGGGCTAACTATGGCTACACCTTC. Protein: CASSVESGANYGYTF.

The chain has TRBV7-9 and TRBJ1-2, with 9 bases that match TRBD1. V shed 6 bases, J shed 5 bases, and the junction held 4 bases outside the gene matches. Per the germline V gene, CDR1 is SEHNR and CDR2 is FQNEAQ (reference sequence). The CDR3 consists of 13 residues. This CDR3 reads CASSTGGAYGYTF. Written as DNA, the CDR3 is TGTGCCAGCAGTACAGGGGGCGCATATGGCTACACCTTC.

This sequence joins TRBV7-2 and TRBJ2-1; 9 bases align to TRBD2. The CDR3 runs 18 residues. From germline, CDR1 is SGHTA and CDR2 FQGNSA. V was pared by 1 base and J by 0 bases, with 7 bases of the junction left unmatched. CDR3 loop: CASSLVAGGRGSYNEQFF. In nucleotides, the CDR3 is TGTGCCAGCAGCTTAGTTGCGGGGGGGCGCGGCTCCTACAATGAGCAGTTCTTC. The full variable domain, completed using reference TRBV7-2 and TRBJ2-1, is GAGVSQSPSNKVTEKGKDVELRCDPISGHTALYWYRQSLGQGLEFLIYFQGNSAPDKSGLPSDRFSAERTGGSVSTLTIQRTQQEDSAVYLCASSLVAGGRGSYNEQFFGPGTRLTVL.

CDR3 protein: CARTGTDNSPLHF. For the CDR3, the DNA is TGTGCCAGAACCGGGACAGATAATTCACCCCTCCACTTT. This chain uses TRBV2 with TRBJ1-6, with 7 nucleotides matching TRBD1. The CDR3 loop spans 13 amino acids. Germline V CDR1 and CDR2: SNHLY, FYNNEI. V was pared by 9 bases and J by 5 bases, with 4 bases of the junction left unmatched.

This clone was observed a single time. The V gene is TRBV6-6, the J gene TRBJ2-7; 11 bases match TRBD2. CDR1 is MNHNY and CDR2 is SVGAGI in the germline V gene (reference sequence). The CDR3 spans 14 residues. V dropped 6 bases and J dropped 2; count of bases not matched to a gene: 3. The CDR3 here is CASRSLAGAYEQYF. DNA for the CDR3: TGTGCCAGCAGATCACTAGCGGGGGCCTACGAGCAGTACTTC.

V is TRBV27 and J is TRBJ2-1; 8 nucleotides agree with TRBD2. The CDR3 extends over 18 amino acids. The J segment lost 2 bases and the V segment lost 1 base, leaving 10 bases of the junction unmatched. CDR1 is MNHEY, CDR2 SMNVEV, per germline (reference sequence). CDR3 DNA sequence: TGTGCCAGCAGTTTATTAGGGGTGGCGGGGGGCCCCTACAATGAGCAGTTCTTC. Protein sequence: CASSLLGVAGGPYNEQFF.

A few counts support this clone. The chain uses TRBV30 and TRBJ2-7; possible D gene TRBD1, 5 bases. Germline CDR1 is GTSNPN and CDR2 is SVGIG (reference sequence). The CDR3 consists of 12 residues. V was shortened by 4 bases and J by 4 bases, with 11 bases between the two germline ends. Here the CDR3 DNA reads TGTGCCTGGATAGGGCAGGGTTACGAGCAGTACTTC. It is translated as CAWIGQGYEQYF. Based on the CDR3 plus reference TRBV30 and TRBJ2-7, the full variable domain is SQTIHQWPATLVQPVGSPLSLECTVEGTSNPNLYWYRQAAGRGLQLLFYSVGIGQISSEVPQNLSASRPQDRQFILSSKKLLLSDSGFYLCAWIGQGYEQYFGPGTRLTVT.

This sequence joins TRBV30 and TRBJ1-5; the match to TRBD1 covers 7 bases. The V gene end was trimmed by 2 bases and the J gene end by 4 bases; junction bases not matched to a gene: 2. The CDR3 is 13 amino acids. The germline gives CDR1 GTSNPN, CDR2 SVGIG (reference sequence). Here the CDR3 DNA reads TGTGCCTGGAGTCAGACAGGGAATCAGCCCCAGCATTTT. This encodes CAWSQTGNQPQHF. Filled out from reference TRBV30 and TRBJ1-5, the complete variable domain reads SQTIHQWPATLVQPVGSPLSLECTVEGTSNPNLYWYRQAAGRGLQLLFYSVGIGQISSEVPQNLSASRPQDRQFILSSKKLLLSDSGFYLCAWSQTGNQPQHFGDGTRLSIL.

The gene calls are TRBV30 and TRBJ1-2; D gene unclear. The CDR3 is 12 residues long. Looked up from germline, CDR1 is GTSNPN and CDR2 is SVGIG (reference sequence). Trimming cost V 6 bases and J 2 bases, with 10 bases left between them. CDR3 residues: CACPTENYGYTF. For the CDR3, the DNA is TGTGCCTGCCCTACAGAGAACTATGGCTACACCTTC.

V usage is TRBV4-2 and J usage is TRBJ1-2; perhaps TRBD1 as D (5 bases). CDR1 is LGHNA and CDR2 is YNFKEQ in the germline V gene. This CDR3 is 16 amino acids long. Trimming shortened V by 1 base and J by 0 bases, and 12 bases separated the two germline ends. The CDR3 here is CASSQGGTGSNYGYTF. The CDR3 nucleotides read TGTGCCAGCAGCCAAGGGGGCACGGGTTCTAACTATGGCTACACCTTC.

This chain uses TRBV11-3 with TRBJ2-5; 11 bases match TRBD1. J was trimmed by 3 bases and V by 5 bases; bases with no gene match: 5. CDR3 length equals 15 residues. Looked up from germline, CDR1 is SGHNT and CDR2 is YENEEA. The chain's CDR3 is CASSVGDRGEETQYF. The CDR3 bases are TGTGCCAGCAGCGTAGGGGACAGGGGGGAAGAGACCCAGTACTTC.

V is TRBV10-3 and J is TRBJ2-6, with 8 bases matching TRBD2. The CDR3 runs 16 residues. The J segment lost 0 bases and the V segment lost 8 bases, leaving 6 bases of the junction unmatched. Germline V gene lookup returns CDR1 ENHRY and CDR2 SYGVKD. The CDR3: CAIQTGGRSGANVLTF. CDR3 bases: TGTGCCATCCAAACGGGGGGGCGCTCTGGGGCCAACGTCCTGACTTTC.

The CDR3 loop reads CATSRGGTVYGYTF. As DNA, the CDR3 is TGTGCCACCAGCAGAGGGGGCACCGTCTATGGCTACACCTTC. The chain carries TRBV15 and TRBJ1-2; D possibly corresponds to TRBD1 (5 bases). Between the trimmed V and J ends, which lost 1 base and 4 bases, there was a span of 10 bases. There are 14 residues in the CDR3. Germline values: CDR1 LNHNV, CDR2 YYDKDF (reference sequence).

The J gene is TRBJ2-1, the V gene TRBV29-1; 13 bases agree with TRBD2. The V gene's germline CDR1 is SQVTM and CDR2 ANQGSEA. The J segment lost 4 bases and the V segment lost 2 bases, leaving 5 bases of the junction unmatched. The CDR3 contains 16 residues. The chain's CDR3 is CSVEKGTSGAYNEQFF. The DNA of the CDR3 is TGCAGCGTTGAAAAAGGGACTAGCGGGGCGTACAATGAGCAGTTCTTC.

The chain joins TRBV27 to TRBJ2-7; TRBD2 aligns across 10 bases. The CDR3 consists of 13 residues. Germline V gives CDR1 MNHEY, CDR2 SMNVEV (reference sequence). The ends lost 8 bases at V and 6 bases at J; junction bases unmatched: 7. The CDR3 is CASHASGGVEQYF. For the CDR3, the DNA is TGTGCCAGCCACGCTAGCGGGGGAGTCGAGCAGTACTTC.

CDR3: CASSDSRVRSYNEQFF. In DNA form, the CDR3 reads TGTGCCAGCAGTGACTCCAGGGTTCGGTCCTACAATGAGCAGTTCTTC. This chain uses TRBV6-4 with TRBJ2-1; D may be TRBD1 (5 bases). Germline-derived CDR1 and CDR2 are MRHNA and SNTAGT. V shed 0 bases and J shed 1 base, with 10 bases lying between them. The CDR3 totals 16 residues.